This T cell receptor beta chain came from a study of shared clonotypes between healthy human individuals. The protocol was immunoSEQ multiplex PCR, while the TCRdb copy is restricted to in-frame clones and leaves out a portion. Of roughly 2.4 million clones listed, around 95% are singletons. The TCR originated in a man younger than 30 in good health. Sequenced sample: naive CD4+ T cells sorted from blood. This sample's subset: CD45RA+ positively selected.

This CDR3 is CASSRTLTGELFF. The CDR3 region has the DNA TGTGCCAGCAGCAGGACGTTGACCGGGGAGCTGTTTTTT. This sequence joins TRBV9 and TRBJ2-2; D is unclear. V shed 4 bases and J shed 5 bases, with 9 bases lying between them. Germline V gene lookup returns CDR1 SGDLS and CDR2 YYNGEE. This CDR3 has 13 amino acids.